A single T cell receptor (beta chain) is shown here with its context. Its antigen remains unknown. The data originate from a study of shared clonotypes between healthy human individuals. The study's findings and limits: Naive CD4 clonotype sharing across four donors was 4% to 5.5%.

The germline V and J ends were trimmed by 6 bases and 4 bases, with 15 bases remaining between them. The CDR3 has 13 amino acids. Looked up from germline, CDR1 is SQVTM and CDR2 is ANQGSEA. Some clones are missing from TCRdb's copy, which holds only in-frame ones; the method was immunoSEQ multiplex PCR. The profile shows some 1 million clones, around 75% of them singletons. This rearrangement joins TRBV29-1 to TRBJ1-2; D ambiguous. The clonotype comes from a young man in good health. Sequencing was performed on memory CD4+ T cells sorted from blood. Subset of the sample: CD45RA-negative fraction. CDR3 sequence reads: CSVRGLGPYGYTF. As DNA, the CDR3 is TGCAGCGTCCGAGGCTTAGGCCCCTATGGCTACACCTTC.